Described below is a single TCR beta chain sequence and its context. These data belong to a study of OX40 agonist ivuxolimab in advanced cancers. The wider study: Earlier anti-PD-1, anti-PD-L1 or anti-CTLA-4 therapy was permitted; under 50% had received some.

Germline V CDR1 and CDR2: MGHDK, SYGVNS. V dropped 5 bases and J dropped 3; count of bases not matched to a gene: 6. The CDR3 is 15 amino acids. The table came from immunoSEQ multiplex PCR; TCRdb's copy has only in-frame clones and leaves some out. The repertoire includes 40,000 to 60,000 clones, approximately 95% of them detected once, and around 24% sits in the top ten. Specimen: CD4+ or CD8+ T cells sorted from blood, collected in a trial of the OX40 agonist ivuxolimab. This TCR was recovered from an adult with an advanced solid tumor such as melanoma, head and neck, liver or kidney cancer. V and J are TRBV25-1 and TRBJ2-2, with 7 bases identical to TRBD1. The CDR3 protein is CASSKDRRHTGELFF. DNA for the CDR3: TGTGCCAGCAGTAAGGACAGGAGGCACACCGGGGAGCTGTTTTTT.